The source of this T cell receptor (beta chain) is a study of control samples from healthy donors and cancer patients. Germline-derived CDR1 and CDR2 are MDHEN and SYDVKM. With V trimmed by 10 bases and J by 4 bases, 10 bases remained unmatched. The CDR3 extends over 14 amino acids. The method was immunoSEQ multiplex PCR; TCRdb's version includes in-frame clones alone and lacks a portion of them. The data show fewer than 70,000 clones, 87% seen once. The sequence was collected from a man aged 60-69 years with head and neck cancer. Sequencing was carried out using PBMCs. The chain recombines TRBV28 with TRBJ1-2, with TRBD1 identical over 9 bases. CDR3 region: CATNPTGGIYGYTF. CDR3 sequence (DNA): TGTGCCACAAATCCGACAGGGGGGATCTATGGCTACACCTTC.